Given below is one T cell receptor (beta chain) in context. The antigen remains unidentified. The sample belongs to a study of T cells in Graves' hyperthyroidism and ophthalmopathy. Study-wide context: Peripheral blood sampling occurred at initial diagnosis, before any treatment. General study points: Ophthalmopathy was distinguished from stable hyperthyroidism by 13 V-J signatures. Appearing also in blood were most of the thyroid clonotypes expanded above 0.001.

There were TCR beta CDR3 regions amplified from RNA transcripts. With the HTBI primer set, the TCR CDR3 went through a first round of RT-PCR. From the multiplex PCR reads, TCRdb called clonotypes with MiXCR, one entry per CDR3 protein. Among hundreds of thousands of distinct CDR3 sequences listed, approximately 13% were seen once. PBMCs were obtained from roughly 10 ml fresh peripheral blood. V lost 6 bases, J lost 3 bases, and 8 bases stayed unmatched. Germline lookup yields CDR1 SGHKS and CDR2 YYEKEE (reference sequence). This CDR3 contains 15 residues. The source of this sequence is a woman aged 30 to 39 with Graves' hyperthyroidism. The specimen was blood. The rearrangement links TRBV5-5 to TRBJ2-3, with TRBD1 matching 9 bases. The CDR3 DNA sequence: TGTGCCAGCAATCGTGTAGGACAGGGGACAGATACGCAGTATTTT. It specifies CASNRVGQGTDTQYF.